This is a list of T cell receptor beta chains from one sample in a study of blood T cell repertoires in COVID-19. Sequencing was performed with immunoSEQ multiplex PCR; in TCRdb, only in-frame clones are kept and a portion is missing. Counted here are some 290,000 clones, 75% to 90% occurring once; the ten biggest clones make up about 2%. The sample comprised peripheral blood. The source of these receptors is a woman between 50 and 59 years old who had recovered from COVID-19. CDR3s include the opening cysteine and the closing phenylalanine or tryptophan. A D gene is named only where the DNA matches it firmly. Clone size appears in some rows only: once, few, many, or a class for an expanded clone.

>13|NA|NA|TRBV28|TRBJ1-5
CASSSSGQMPQHF
TGTGCCAGCAGTTCTAGCGGACAGATGCCCCAGCATTTT
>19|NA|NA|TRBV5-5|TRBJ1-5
CASSLAPDGRQDSNQPQHF
TGTGCCAGCAGCTTGGCCCCTGATGGCAGACAGGATAGCAATCAGCCCCAGCATTTT
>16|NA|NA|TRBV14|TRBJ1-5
CASSAGPWGRDQPQHF
TGTGCCAGCAGCGCGGGACCCTGGGGGAGAGATCAGCCCCAGCATTTT
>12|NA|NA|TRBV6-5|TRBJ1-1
CASKWVRAEAFF
TGTGCCAGCAAATGGGTCAGGGCTGAAGCTTTCTTT
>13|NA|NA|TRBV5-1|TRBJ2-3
CASSRDNTDTQYF
TGCGCCAGCAGCCGGGACAACACAGATACGCAGTATTTT
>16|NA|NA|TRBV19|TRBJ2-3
CASSIMAGASTDTQYF
TGTGCCAGTAGTATTATGGCAGGGGCGAGCACAGATACGCAGTATTTT
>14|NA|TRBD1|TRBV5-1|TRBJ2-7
CASSWQTGLDEQYF
TGCGCCAGCAGCTGGCAGACAGGGTTAGACGAGCAGTACTTC
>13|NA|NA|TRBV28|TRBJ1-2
CATYLPGNYGYTF
TGTGCCACCTACCTGCCAGGAAACTATGGCTACACCTTC
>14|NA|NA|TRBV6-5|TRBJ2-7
CASSYGIGVWEQYF
TGTGCCAGCAGTTACGGGATCGGGGTTTGGGAGCAGTACTTC
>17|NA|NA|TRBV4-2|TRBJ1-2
CASSQELRTYHRDGYTF
TGTGCCAGCAGCCAAGAGCTTCGGACATACCACCGGGATGGCTACACCTTC
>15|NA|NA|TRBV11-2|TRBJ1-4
CASSPGTTTNEKLFF
TGTGCCAGCAGCCCGGGGACAACAACTAATGAAAAACTGTTTTTT
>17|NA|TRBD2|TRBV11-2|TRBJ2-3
CASSSGLAGAFTDTQYF
TGTGCCAGCAGCTCTGGATTAGCGGGAGCCTTCACAGATACGCAGTATTTT
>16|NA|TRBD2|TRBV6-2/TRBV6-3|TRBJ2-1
CASSYEAAGIVDEQFF
TGTGCCAGCAGTTACGAGGCAGCGGGAATCGTAGATGAGCAGTTCTTC
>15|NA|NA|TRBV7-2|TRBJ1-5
CASSLGGLSNQPQHF
TGTGCCAGCAGCTTAGGAGGGCTGAGCAATCAGCCCCAGCATTTT
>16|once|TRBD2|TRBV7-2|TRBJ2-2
CASSSNRWGGRRELFF
TGTGCCAGCAGCTCCAACCGGTGGGGCGGGAGGAGGGAGCTGTTTTTT
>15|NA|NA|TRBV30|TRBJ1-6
CAWSEGRSYNSPLHF
TGTGCCTGGAGCGAGGGGAGGTCCTATAATTCACCCCTCCACTTT
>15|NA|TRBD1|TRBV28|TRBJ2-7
CASSRPLTGIYEQYF
TGTGCCAGCAGCCGTCCCTTGACAGGGATCTACGAGCAGTACTTC
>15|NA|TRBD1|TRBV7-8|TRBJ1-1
CASSAYRGPGTEAFF
TGTGCCAGCAGCGCATACAGGGGGCCGGGCACTGAAGCTTTCTTT
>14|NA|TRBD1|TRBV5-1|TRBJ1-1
CASRDRGSDTEAFF
TGCGCCAGCAGAGACAGGGGTTCGGACACTGAAGCTTTCTTT
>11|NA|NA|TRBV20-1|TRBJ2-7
CSASVHYEQYF
TGCAGTGCTAGTGTACACTACGAGCAGTACTTC
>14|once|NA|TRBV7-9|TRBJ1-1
CASSPITGNTEAFF
TGTGCCAGCAGCCCCATTACTGGGAACACTGAAGCTTTCTTT
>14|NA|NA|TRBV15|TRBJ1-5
CATSRDLQDQPQHF
TGTGCCACCAGCAGAGATTTACAGGATCAGCCCCAGCATTTT
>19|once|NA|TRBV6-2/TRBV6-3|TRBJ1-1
CASSTPPTGRMRGGTEAFF
TGTGCCAGCAGTACTCCCCCAACAGGGCGGATGAGAGGGGGCACTGAAGCTTTCTTT
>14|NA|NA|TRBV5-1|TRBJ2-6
CASSLKRASAFLTF
TGCGCCAGCAGCTTGAAGAGGGCGTCGGCATTCCTGACTTTC
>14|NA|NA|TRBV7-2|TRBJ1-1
CASSLTWAGTEAFF
TGTGCCAGCAGCTTAACGTGGGCGGGCACTGAAGCTTTCTTT
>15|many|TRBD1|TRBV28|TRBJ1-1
CASGSPGTGVGEAFF
TGTGCCAGCGGCTCACCCGGGACAGGGGTCGGTGAAGCTTTCTTT
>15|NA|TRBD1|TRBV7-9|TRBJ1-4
CASSPRQGIGEKLFF
TGTGCCAGCAGCCCCCGACAGGGGATAGGTGAAAAACTGTTTTTT
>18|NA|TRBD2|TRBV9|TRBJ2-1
CASSVGFVGGRAANEQFF
TGTGCCAGCAGCGTAGGTTTTGTTGGCGGGAGGGCGGCAAATGAGCAGTTCTTC
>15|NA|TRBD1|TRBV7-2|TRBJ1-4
CASSLAGTEGGKLFF
TGTGCCAGCAGCCTAGCCGGGACAGAAGGTGGCAAACTGTTTTTT
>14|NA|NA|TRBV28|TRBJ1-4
CASSLRVTNEKLFF
TGTGCCAGCAGTTTGAGGGTAACTAATGAAAAACTGTTTTTT
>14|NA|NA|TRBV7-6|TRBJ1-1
CASSSGRANTEAFF
TGTGCCAGCAGCTCCGGGAGGGCGAACACTGAAGCTTTCTTT
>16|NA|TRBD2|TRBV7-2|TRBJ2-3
CASSSELATGTDTQYF
TGTGCCAGCAGCTCCGAACTAGCGACCGGCACAGATACGCAGTATTTT
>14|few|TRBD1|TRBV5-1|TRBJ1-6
CASSLQGENSPLHF
TGCGCCAGCAGCTTACAGGGGGAGAATTCACCCCTCCACTTT
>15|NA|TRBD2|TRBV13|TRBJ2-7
CASSPWFSGNGEQYF
TGTGCCAGCAGCCCTTGGTTTAGCGGGAACGGCGAGCAGTACTTC
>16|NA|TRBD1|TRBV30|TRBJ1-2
CAWSLAGGQGAYGYTF
TGTGCCTGGAGCCTCGCGGGAGGACAGGGGGCCTATGGCTACACCTTC
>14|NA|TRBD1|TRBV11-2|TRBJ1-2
CASSLSGTGVDGGF
TGTGCCAGCAGCTTAAGTGGGACAGGGGTGGATGGAGGCTTC
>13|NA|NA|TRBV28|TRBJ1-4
CASTTATNEKLFF
TGTGCCAGCACTACGGCAACTAATGAAAAACTGTTTTTT
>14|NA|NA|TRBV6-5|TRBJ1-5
CASSLDRNNQPQHF
TGTGCCAGCAGCCTCGACAGAAACAATCAGCCCCAGCATTTT